Listed here is a single T cell receptor beta chain. Its specificity is not known. Method: immunoSEQ multiplex PCR; TCRdb's copy keeps in-frame clones and lacks some. The sample records tens of thousands of clones, 70% to 90% being singletons. The data belong to a study of radiotherapy plus CTLA-4 blockade in lung cancer. Study context: Objective responses were documented in around a sixth of patients, with disease control in around 30%.

Study-level findings and limits: The best predictor of response was reported to be early blood T cell clone dynamics, with interferon-beta.

The CDR3 runs to 15 residues. The germline V gene encodes CDR1 MNHEY and CDR2 SVGAGI. Trimming at V came to 6 bases and at J to 8 bases, leaving 14 bases not matched to a gene. With ipilimumab providing CTLA-4 blockade, focal radiation was administered to patients who had chemo-refractory metastatic non-small-cell lung cancer. This chain connects TRBV6-5 to TRBJ1-2; 8 bases map to TRBD1. The sequenced sample was peripheral blood, obtained from a patient treated with radiotherapy plus ipilimumab. The TCR originated in a human donor with non-small cell lung cancer who had a partial response to radiotherapy plus ipilimumab. The CDR3 reads CASRNSGGSYGGYTF. The CDR3 bases are TGTGCCAGCAGAAATTCAGGGGGCTCATATGGAGGCTACACCTTC.